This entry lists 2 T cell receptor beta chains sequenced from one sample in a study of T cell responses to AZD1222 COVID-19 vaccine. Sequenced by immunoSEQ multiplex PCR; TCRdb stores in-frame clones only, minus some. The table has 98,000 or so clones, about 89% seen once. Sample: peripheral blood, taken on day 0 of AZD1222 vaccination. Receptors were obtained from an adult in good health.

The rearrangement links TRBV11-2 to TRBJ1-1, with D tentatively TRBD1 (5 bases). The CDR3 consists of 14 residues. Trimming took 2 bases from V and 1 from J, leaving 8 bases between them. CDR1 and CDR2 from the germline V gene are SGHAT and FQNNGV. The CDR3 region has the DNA TGTGCCAGCAGCTTAAGCAGGGCGAACACTGAAGCTTTCTTT. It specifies CASSLSRANTEAFF.

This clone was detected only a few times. CDR3 nucleotides: TGTGCCAGCTCCCCTCCAGACTTGGGGGCGTCCACTGAAGCTTTCTTT. Its protein is CASSPPDLGASTEAFF. The chain recombines TRBV18 with TRBJ1-1, with a possible D match to TRBD1 (6 bases). Trimming left V 6 bases short and J 4 bases short, with 21 bases between. CDR1 and CDR2 (germline): KGHSH, LQKENI. This CDR3 is 16 amino acids long.